This T cell receptor beta chain was retrieved from a study of pediatric ulcerative colitis. Study-wide results and limits: Total lymphocyte DNA, not sorted subsets, was the template. Blood-rectal clonal overlap within each person was significantly higher in ulcerative colitis patients than controls. Acute severe colitis showed lower rectal diversity from clonal expansions. A couple of patients had blood samples with substantially reduced template counts.

Clones were read by immunoSEQ multiplex PCR, and TCRdb kept only the in-frame ones, dropping some. The sample gives tens of thousands of clones, approximately 87% of which show up once; approximately 1.5% is in the top ten. A note on this clone: The antigen remains undetermined.

The CDR3 has 16 amino acids. Germline CDR1 is SGHRS and CDR2 is YFSETQ. Trimming stripped 4 bases from V and 1 base from J, with 12 bases between. The TCR comes from a boy between 10 and 17 years old who was a control in a study of pediatric ulcerative colitis. The sample taken for sequencing was blood. The J gene is TRBJ2-6, the V gene TRBV5-1; possibly TRBD1 for D (5 bases). The CDR3 loop is CASSETTGSGANVLTF. CDR3 DNA sequence: TGCGCCAGCAGCGAAACCACAGGTTCTGGGGCCAACGTCCTGACTTTC.